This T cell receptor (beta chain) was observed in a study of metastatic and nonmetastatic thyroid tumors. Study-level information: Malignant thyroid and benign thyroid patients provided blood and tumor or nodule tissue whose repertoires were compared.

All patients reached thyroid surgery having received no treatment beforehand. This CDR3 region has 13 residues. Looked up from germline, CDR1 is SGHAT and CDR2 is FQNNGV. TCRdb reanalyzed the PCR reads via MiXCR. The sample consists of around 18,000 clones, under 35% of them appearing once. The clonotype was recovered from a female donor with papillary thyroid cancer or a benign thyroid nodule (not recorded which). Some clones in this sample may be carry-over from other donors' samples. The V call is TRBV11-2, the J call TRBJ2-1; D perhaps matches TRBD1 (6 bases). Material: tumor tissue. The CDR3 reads CGSKQGSRDEQFF. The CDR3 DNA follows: TGTGGTTCGAAACAGGGATCTAGGGATGAGCAGTTCTTC.